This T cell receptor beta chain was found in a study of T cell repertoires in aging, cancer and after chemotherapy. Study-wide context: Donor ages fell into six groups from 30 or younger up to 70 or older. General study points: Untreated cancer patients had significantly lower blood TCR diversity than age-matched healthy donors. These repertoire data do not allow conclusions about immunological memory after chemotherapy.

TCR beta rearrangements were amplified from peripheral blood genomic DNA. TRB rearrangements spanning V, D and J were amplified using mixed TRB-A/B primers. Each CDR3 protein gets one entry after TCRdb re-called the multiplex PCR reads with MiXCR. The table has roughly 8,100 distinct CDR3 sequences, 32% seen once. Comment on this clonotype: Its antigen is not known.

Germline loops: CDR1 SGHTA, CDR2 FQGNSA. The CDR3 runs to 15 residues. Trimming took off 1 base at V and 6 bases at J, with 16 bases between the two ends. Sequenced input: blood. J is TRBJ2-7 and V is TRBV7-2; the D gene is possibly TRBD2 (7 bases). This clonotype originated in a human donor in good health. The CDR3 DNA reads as TGTGCCAGCAGCTTAGTGTGGGGGGGCTCTTCCGAGCAGTACTTC. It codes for CASSLVWGGSSEQYF.